This T cell receptor (beta chain) was sequenced during a study of blood T cell repertoires in COVID-19. Study at large: Acute and convalescent COVID-19 samples came from the United States, Italy and Spain. In each case, the material was cDNA or gDNA derived from T cells, B-cell-depleted T cells, or PBMCs.

Original data processing: It was from reference gene primer amplification that nucleated cell counts were estimated. Sequenced by immunoSEQ multiplex PCR; TCRdb stores in-frame clones only, minus some. D and trimming come from the DNA, and the V and J calls and clone size come from that table. This sample has roughly 100,000 clones, with about 89% found just once. This CDR3 has 13 amino acids. Germline V gives CDR1 LNHNV, CDR2 YYDKDF (reference sequence). V lost 5 bases, J lost 5 bases, and 5 bases stayed unmatched. The sequenced sample was peripheral blood. The chain employs TRBV15 and TRBJ2-7, with 8 positions matching TRBD1. This clonotype was obtained from a human donor in a cohort sampled during active COVID-19. CDR3: CATSEDRVNEQYF. In nucleotides, the CDR3 is TGTGCCACCAGCGAGGACAGGGTCAACGAGCAGTACTTC.